The 15 T cell receptor beta chains below come from one sample, sequenced in a study of cytomegalovirus exposure and HLA in healthy donors. Primers included in the PCR were 60 Vbeta and 13 Jbeta primers. Only in-frame clones appear in the TCRdb table, and some are missing; sequencing was by immunoSEQ multiplex PCR. Of 110,000 to 150,000 clones in the sample, about three quarters are singletons; the top ten hold around 3.6%. Input material: PBMCs. The receptors here all came from a male donor in good health and CMV-seronegative.

J is TRBJ2-5 and V is TRBV9, with 7 positions matching TRBD2. Germline V gene sequence: CDR1 SGDLS, CDR2 YYNGEE. The V and J ends lost 0 bases and 4 bases, in that order; junction bases with no gene match: 3. The length of the CDR3 is 14 residues. The CDR3 sequence: CASSVVGGSETQYF. CDR3 coding DNA: TGTGCCAGCAGCGTAGTGGGGGGGTCAGAGACCCAGTACTTC.

The chain couples TRBV18 to TRBJ1-5; tentative D call: TRBD1 (5 bases). The CDR3 is 15 amino acids. The V and J ends lost 5 bases and 3 bases respectively, with 14 bases between them. Germline V gene data show CDR1 as KGHSH and CDR2 as LQKENI. For the CDR3, the DNA is TGTGCCAGCTCAAAGGGACGGGAGAACAATCAGCCCCAGCATTTT. Its translation: CASSKGRENNQPQHF. Together with reference TRBV18 and TRBJ1-5, the CDR3 gives the full variable domain: NAGVMQNPRHLVRRRGQEARLRCSPMKGHSHVYWYRQLPEEGLKFMVYLQKENIIDESGMPKERFSAEFPKEGPSILRIQQVVRGDSAAYFCASSKGRENNQPQHFGDGTRLSIL.

The chain combines TRBV11-2 with TRBJ2-5, with 9 bases fitting TRBD1. The junction had 6 bases not matched to a gene; V was cut back by 1 base and J by 0 bases. CDR3 length: 17 amino acids. Germline CDR1 reads SGHAT; CDR2 reads FQNNGV. In nucleotides, the CDR3 is TGTGCCAGCAGCTTAGGCCCAGGGACAGGGTACCAAGAGACCCAGTACTTC. Translated: CASSLGPGTGYQETQYF.

This clone was seen a single time. This chain connects TRBV7-8 to TRBJ2-7; a possible D gene is TRBD1 (6 bases). The germline V and J ends were trimmed by 3 bases and 1 base, with 7 bases remaining between them. The CDR3 runs 13 residues. Germline-derived CDR1 and CDR2 are SGHVS and FQNEAQ. The CDR3, as DNA: TGTGCCAGCAGCTTCAGGGGATCCTACGAGCAGTACTTC. Its protein product is CASSFRGSYEQYF.

V and J are TRBV5-1 and TRBJ1-2; 9 nucleotides match TRBD1. J was trimmed by 3 bases and V by 2 bases; bases with no gene match: 14. Germline V gene lookup returns CDR1 SGHRS and CDR2 YFSETQ. The CDR3 covers 18 residues. Here the CDR3 reads CASSLGFTGTGIDYGYTF. The CDR3 DNA follows: TGCGCCAGCAGCTTAGGATTTACAGGGACAGGGATTGACTATGGCTACACCTTC.

Only a few counts were recorded for this clone. The chain carries TRBV4-2 and TRBJ2-7, with a possible D match to TRBD1 (5 bases). CDR1 is LGHNA, CDR2 YNFKEQ, per germline. The CDR3 consists of 15 residues. The V end was cut by 1 base, the J end by 1 base, with 11 bases between. CDR3: CASSQGDSRSYEQYF. In DNA, the CDR3 is TGTGCCAGCAGCCAAGGTGACAGCCGTTCCTACGAGCAGTACTTC.

This chain links TRBV7-8 with TRBJ1-1, with unresolved D. CDR1 and CDR2 (germline): SGHVS, FQNEAQ. The CDR3 runs 12 residues. Trimming shortened V by 5 bases and J by 0 bases, and 4 bases separated the two germline ends. CDR3 nucleotides: TGTGCCAGCAGCATCTTGAACACTGAAGCTTTCTTT. Translated, it gives CASSILNTEAFF.

On this clone itself: Its ends do not fully match the called genes, so a read error is possible. The chain recombines TRBV7-9 with TRBJ2-4; 8 nucleotides match TRBD2. The CDR3 is made up of 19 amino acids. Germline assignment: CDR1 SEHNR and CDR2 FQNEAQ (reference sequence). The CDR3 nucleotides read TGTTCCAGCAGCAACCTCAGGGGAGCGGGAGAATTGGACAAAAACATTCAGTACTTC. Its protein is CSSSNLRGAGELDKNIQYF.

The genes are TRBV9 and TRBJ2-3; 8 bases are shared with TRBD2. Germline V gene lookup returns CDR1 SGDLS and CDR2 YYNGEE. V shed 4 bases, J shed 2 bases, and the junction held 9 bases outside the gene matches. CDR3 size: 16 residues. CDR3 sequence: CASSPRGGDPTDTQYF. The CDR3 region has the DNA TGTGCCAGCAGCCCCCGGGGGGGGGACCCCACAGATACGCAGTATTTT.

This clone has just a few counts. Relative to the germline gene, one junction end is altered; a read error may explain this. V gene TRBV7-9 combines with J gene TRBJ1-5, with 7 bases aligning to TRBD1. The CDR3 length is 17 residues. Germline assignment: CDR1 SEHNR and CDR2 FQNEAQ (reference sequence). The CDR3 bases are TGTTCCAGCAGCTCCGGGACAGAAGTTTATAGCAATCAGCCCCAGCATTTT. Translating it yields CSSSSGTEVYSNQPQHF. Complete variable domain (other parts from reference TRBV7-9 and TRBJ1-5): DTGVSQNPRHKITKRGQNVTFRCDPISEHNRLYWYRQTLGQGPEFLTYFQNEAQLEKSRLLSDRFSAERPKGSFSTLEIQRTEQGDSAMYLCSSSSGTEVYSNQPQHFGDGTRLSIL.

The chain is built from TRBV18 and TRBJ2-1; TRBD1 matches at 8 bases. In germline, CDR1 is KGHSH, CDR2 LQKENI. V trimming: 3 bases; J trimming: 4 bases; junction bases outside the gene matches: 5. The CDR3 extends over 15 amino acids. The DNA for the CDR3 is TGTGCCAGCTCACCGAGACAGGGGACTTACAATGAGCAGTTCTTC. Protein sequence: CASSPRQGTYNEQFF. Using reference TRBV18 and TRBJ2-1 for the parts outside the CDR3, the full variable domain is NAGVMQNPRHLVRRRGQEARLRCSPMKGHSHVYWYRQLPEEGLKFMVYLQKENIIDESGMPKERFSAEFPKEGPSILRIQQVVRGDSAAYFCASSPRQGTYNEQFFGPGTRLTVL.

The chain recombines TRBV5-1 with TRBJ2-2; TRBD2 agrees at 16 bases. The germline V gene encodes CDR1 SGHRS and CDR2 YFSETQ. V lost 6 bases to trimming and J lost 4 bases; unmatched junction nucleotides: 9. The CDR3 is 18 amino acids. CDR3 loop: CASTSGGLAGGGTGELFF. The DNA of the CDR3 is TGCGCCAGCACCTCCGGGGGACTAGCGGGAGGGGGCACCGGGGAGCTGTTTTTT.

The gene calls are TRBV13 and TRBJ2-1; 10 bases fit TRBD2. CDR1 and CDR2 (germline): PRHDT, FYEKMQ (reference sequence). The V segment lost 5 bases and the J segment 3 bases; nucleotides outside the gene matches: 13. CDR3 size: 18 residues. CDR3 residues: CASSKGPETSGNYNEQFF. The CDR3, as DNA: TGTGCCAGCAGCAAAGGCCCCGAAACTAGCGGGAACTACAATGAGCAGTTCTTC.

CDR3 bases: TGTGCCATCAGGAGGGAAGGGACTGAAGCTTTCTTT. It specifies CAIRREGTEAFF. The chain carries TRBV10-3 and TRBJ1-1, with D uncertain. The CDR3 loop spans 12 amino acids. The V gene's germline CDR1 is ENHRY and CDR2 SYGVKD. Trimming removed 6 bases from V and 5 bases from J, with 10 bases in between.

The V gene is TRBV27, the J gene TRBJ1-1; 10 positions agree with TRBD1. This CDR3 contains 15 residues. Losses at the gene ends were 3 bases for V and 4 bases for J; bases not matched to a gene: 5. CDR1 and CDR2 (germline): MNHEY, SMNVEV (reference sequence). The CDR3 coding sequence is TGTGCCAGCAGTTTGGGGACAGGGGTGGTCACTGAAGCTTTCTTT. Protein product: CASSLGTGVVTEAFF.